The rows below give T cell receptor beta chains drawn from one sample of a study of OX40 agonist ivuxolimab in advanced cancers. Sequencing was performed with immunoSEQ multiplex PCR; in TCRdb, only in-frame clones are kept and a portion is missing. The sample shows around 15,000 clones, around three quarters of them seen only once. The sequenced sample was CD4+ or CD8+ T cells sorted from blood, obtained in a trial of the OX40 agonist ivuxolimab. These receptors were obtained from an adult with an advanced solid tumor such as melanoma, head and neck, liver or kidney cancer. The CDR3 runs from the conserved cysteine through the conserved F or W. Fields, in order: J gene, D gene, V gene, clone size, CDR3 protein, CDR3 DNA. The D gene is left open where the match is weak. Size is omitted from some rows. Given values are once, few, many or a class for expanded clones.

TRBJ1-1 | - | TRBV5-6 | - | CASSFTGAEAFF | TGTGCCAGCAGCTTTACAGGTGCTGAAGCTTTCTTT
TRBJ2-6 | - | TRBV6-5 | - | CASSYSVSGANVLTF | TGTGCCAGCAGTTACTCGGTCTCTGGGGCCAACGTCCTGACTTTC
TRBJ2-7 | TRBD2 | TRBV5-6 | - | CAIRLAGNCEQYF | TGTGCCATCCGACTAGCGGGGAATTGTGAGCAGTACTTC
TRBJ2-1 | - | TRBV28 | - | CASSLGAGRVIF | TGTGCCAGCAGTTTAGGGGCAGGGCGGGTTATCTTC
TRBJ1-1 | TRBD1 | TRBV28 | once | CASSPIPTGSNTEAFF | TGTGCCAGCAGTCCCATACCGACAGGGTCGAACACTGAAGCTTTCTTT
TRBJ2-5 | - | TRBV2 | - | CASSELRAPQETQYF | TGTGCCAGCAGTGAACTACGCGCGCCCCAAGAGACCCAGTACTTC
TRBJ2-2 | - | TRBV11-2 | - | CASSNQGRTNTGELFF | TGTGCCAGCAGCAACCAGGGGAGAACGAACACCGGGGAGCTGTTTTTT
TRBJ2-7 | - | TRBV19 | once | CASSPLLGHYEQYF | TGTGCCAGTAGCCCACTACTAGGCCACTACGAGCAGTACTTC
TRBJ2-1 | TRBD2 | TRBV27 | - | CASRTSGRFNEQFF | TGTGCCAGCAGAACTAGCGGGAGGTTCAATGAGCAGTTCTTC
TRBJ2-1 | - | TRBV2 | - | CATGVYNEQFF | TGTGCCACCGGGGTTTACAATGAGCAGTTCTTC
TRBJ1-1 | - | TRBV7-9 | - | CASSTEGGNTEAFF | TGTGCCAGCAGCACAGAGGGGGGGAACACTGAAGCTTTCTTT
TRBJ1-1 | TRBD1 | TRBV18 | - | CASSPPPGQDPENTEAFF | TGTGCCAGCTCACCACCTCCCGGACAGGACCCCGAGAACACTGAAGCTTTCTTT
TRBJ2-1 | - | TRBV15 | - | CATSTRRAEYNEQFF | TGTGCCACCAGCACCCGGCGAGCGGAGTACAATGAGCAGTTCTTC
TRBJ2-3 | TRBD1 | TRBV6-6 | - | CASSDRGDTDTQYF | TGTGCCAGCAGTGACAGGGGTGACACAGATACGCAGTATTTT
TRBJ2-1 | TRBD2 | TRBV19 | - | CASSTGGRGEQFF | TGTGCCAGTAGTACGGGAGGTCGGGGTGAGCAGTTCTTC
TRBJ2-1 | TRBD2 | TRBV6-1 | - | CASSEQGLAGDSAYNEQFF | TGTGCCAGCAGTGAACAGGGACTAGCGGGAGATTCCGCCTACAATGAGCAGTTCTTC
TRBJ1-1 | - | TRBV10-3 | - | CAINSGPNTEAFF | TGTGCCATCAATTCAGGGCCGAACACTGAAGCTTTCTTT
TRBJ2-1 | TRBD2 | TRBV5-1 | - | CASSSQREYSNEQFF | TGCGCCAGCAGTTCCCAGCGGGAGTATAGCAATGAGCAGTTCTTC
TRBJ2-5 | - | TRBV10-2 | - | CASSKDWKETQYF | TGCGCCAGCAGTAAGGACTGGAAAGAGACCCAGTACTTC
TRBJ2-2 | TRBD2 | TRBV19 | - | CASRAGLVTGELFF | TGTGCCAGTAGGGCGGGACTAGTTACCGGGGAGCTGTTTTTT
TRBJ2-3 | - | TRBV19 | - | CASSIEGTTDTQYF | TGTGCCAGTAGTATAGAGGGTACAACAGATACGCAGTATTTT
TRBJ2-7 | TRBD1 | TRBV27 | - | CASSLSGQAFEQYF | TGTGCCAGCAGTTTATCGGGACAGGCTTTCGAGCAGTACTTC
TRBJ2-5 | - | TRBV5-1 | once | CASSLEETQYF | TGCGCCAGCAGCTTGGAGGAGACCCAGTACTTC
TRBJ2-5 | TRBD1 | TRBV9 | - | CASSVGSTTGPQETQYF | TGTGCCAGCAGCGTAGGCTCTACGACAGGGCCCCAAGAGACCCAGTACTTC
TRBJ1-3 | TRBD1 | TRBV6-6 | - | CASSPGTGFGNTIYF | TGTGCCAGCAGTCCCGGGACAGGGTTTGGAAACACCATATATTTT
TRBJ2-7 | TRBD1 | TRBV19 | - | CASSATGGIYEQYF | TGTGCCAGTAGTGCGACAGGGGGAATCTACGAGCAGTACTTC
TRBJ2-4 | - | TRBV15 | - | CATRSGAAKNIQYF | TGTGCCACCCGTAGCGGCGCAGCCAAAAACATTCAGTACTTC
TRBJ1-4 | - | TRBV6-1 | - | CASSEGGGAYEKLFF | TGTGCCAGCAGTGAAGGGGGGGGCGCATATGAAAAACTGTTTTTT
TRBJ2-7 | - | TRBV28 | - | CASTNRQTTKYEQYF | TGTGCCAGCACCAATCGACAGACGACTAAGTACGAGCAGTACTTC
TRBJ2-5 | TRBD1 | TRBV28 | - | CASNDRDRHQETQYF | TGTGCCAGCAATGATCGGGACAGACATCAAGAGACCCAGTACTTC
TRBJ1-1 | - | TRBV28 | - | CASSLVGEMNTEAFF | TGTGCCAGCAGTTTAGTTGGGGAAATGAACACTGAAGCTTTCTTT
TRBJ2-3 | - | TRBV5-4 | - | CASSFPLSGTDTQYF | TGTGCCAGCAGCTTTCCACTATCCGGCACAGATACGCAGTATTTT
TRBJ2-1 | TRBD2 | TRBV9 | medium-sized | CASSVQGLAGGSDEQFF | TGTGCCAGCAGCGTACAGGGACTAGCGGGAGGATCCGATGAGCAGTTCTTC